This TCR beta chain was found in a study of T cell responses to AZD1222 COVID-19 vaccine. Generated by immunoSEQ multiplex PCR, the TCRdb table keeps only in-frame clones and is missing some. This sample has around 270,000 clones, with 90% to 95% found just once. The CDR3 is made up of 15 amino acids. Germline CDR1 reads SGHRS; CDR2 reads YFSETQ. V lost 0 bases and J lost 7, with 13 bases in between. The gene calls are TRBV5-1 and TRBJ1-4; tentative D call: TRBD1 (6 bases). The input for sequencing was peripheral blood, taken 28 days after the second AZD1222 dose. The receptor's source is an adult who received the AZD1222 COVID-19 vaccine. The CDR3 reads CASSLGRGRGEKLFF. For the CDR3, the DNA is TGCGCCAGCAGCTTGGGAAGGGGGAGAGGTGAAAAACTGTTTTTT.